Following are 28 T cell receptor beta chains from one sample sequenced in a study of blood T cells in healthy people across ages. A sample-barcoded 5' primer and a J-beta primer mix were used in a second PCR of roughly 7 to 12 cycles. TCRdb reprocessed the 5' RACE reads via MiXCR and lists one record per CDR3 protein. The sample carries about 640,000 distinct CDR3 sequences, under 70% recorded once. Material for sequencing was blood. The receptors were sampled from a man in his 60s in good health.

The DNA for the CDR3 is TGTGCCTGGGCGGTCTACGAGCAGTACTTC. This sequence encodes CAWAVYEQYF. This chain connects TRBV21-1 to TRBJ2-5; the table names TRBD1, a call not compared with the DNA. The end of the DNA is better explained by TRBJ2-7, so the J call may be wrong. TRBV21-1 has pseudogene status. CDR3 size: 10 residues.

To note about this clonotype: A read error is possible here, since a much larger clone lies one base away. The gene calls are TRBV5-1 and TRBJ2-3; TRBD2 is a possible D gene (5 bases). CDR1 and CDR2 (germline): SGHRS, YFSETQ. Trimming cost V 0 bases and J 1 base, with 6 bases left between them. This CDR3 has 14 amino acids. The CDR3 reads CASSLGERTDTQYF. In DNA, the CDR3 is TGCGCCAGCAGCTTGGGGGAGCGCACAGATACGCAGTATTTT.

There are many counts of this clonotype. J is TRBJ1-5 and V is TRBV6-5, with 9 positions matching TRBD1. The CDR3 consists of 16 residues. The germline V gene has CDR1 MNHEY and CDR2 SVGAGI. Trimming at V came to 6 bases and at J to 6 bases, leaving 12 bases not matched to a gene. This CDR3 reads CASRAKKQGAGQPQHF. The CDR3 DNA reads TGTGCCAGCAGGGCCAAAAAACAGGGGGCAGGTCAGCCCCAGCATTTT.

The chain carries TRBV4-1 and TRBJ2-4; 14 bases line up with TRBD2. The V and J ends lost 1 base and 0 bases, in that order; junction bases with no gene match: 2. Per the germline V gene, CDR1 is MGHRA and CDR2 is YSYEKL. The CDR3 contains 18 residues. This chain's CDR3 is CASSQGLAGGLAKNIQYF. In DNA, the CDR3 is TGCGCCAGCAGCCAAGGACTAGCGGGGGGGCTAGCCAAAAACATTCAGTACTTC.

The V call is TRBV10-1, the J call TRBJ2-1, with TRBD1 matching over 11 bases. Germline V gene lookup returns CDR1 WNHNN and CDR2 SYGVQD (reference sequence). Germline trimming cut 4 bases from V and 7 bases from J; bases unmatched to any gene: 6. The CDR3 contains 15 residues. The CDR3 spells CASSAGTGGANEQFF. The CDR3 nucleotides read TGCGCCAGCAGTGCCGGGACAGGGGGTGCAAATGAGCAGTTCTTC.

Note on this clonotype: One junction end disagrees with the germline gene, perhaps due to a read error. The chain links TRBV12-3 or TRBV12-4 to TRBJ1-6; 7 bases line up with TRBD1. CDR3 length: 12 residues. DNA of the CDR3: TGTGCCAGCCGCAGAGGGGGCTCACCCCTTCACTTT. This translates into CASRRGGSPLHF.

This clonotype turned up a few times. The chain carries TRBV12-3 or TRBV12-4 and TRBJ2-1; 8 bases are shared with TRBD2. Trimming removed 2 bases from V and 7 bases from J; junction bases left unmatched: 7. The CDR3 contains 15 residues. CDR3 loop: CASSLFGGAANEQFF. Here the CDR3 DNA reads TGTGCCAGCAGTTTATTCGGGGGGGCCGCAAATGAGCAGTTCTTC.

This rearrangement joins TRBV24-1 to TRBJ2-5; D might be TRBD1 (6 bases). CDR3 length: 17 residues. Trimming stripped 0 bases from V and 3 bases from J, with 16 bases between. From germline, CDR1 is KGHDR and CDR2 SFDVKD. This CDR3 is CATSDLKTGAPEETQYF. The CDR3 DNA follows: TGTGCCACCAGTGATTTGAAGACAGGAGCCCCCGAAGAGACCCAGTACTTC.

This clonotype showed up just once. The rearrangement uses TRBV20-1 and TRBJ2-7; D possibly matches TRBD1 or TRBD2 (6 bases each). The end of the DNA fits TRBJ2-5 better, so the J call may be wrong. The CDR3 has 12 amino acids. The V gene's germline CDR1 is DFQATT and CDR2 SNEGSKA (reference sequence). The CDR3 sequence is CSSGAGSQTQYF. DNA of the CDR3: TGCAGCTCGGGGGCGGGCTCCCAGACCCAGTACTTC.

This chain joins TRBV18 and TRBJ2-6, with TRBD2 matching over 11 bases. The CDR3 is 17 residues long. Germline CDR1 is KGHSH and CDR2 is LQKENI. V dropped 4 bases and J dropped 2; count of bases not matched to a gene: 4. Here the CDR3 DNA reads TGTGCCAGCTCACGGTCTAGCGGGAGGACTGGGGCCAACGTCCTGACTTTC. Protein sequence: CASSRSSGRTGANVLTF.

The chain recombines TRBV5-5 with TRBJ1-6; D unresolved. The germline CDR1 and CDR2 sequences are SGHKS and YYEKEE (reference sequence). The V gene lost 5 bases and the J gene lost 14 bases, with 17 bases spanning the gap. The CDR3 covers 13 residues. The CDR3 sequence: CASRAELGTALHF. The CDR3 region has the DNA TGTGCCAGCAGAGCCGAACTCGGTACAGCCCTCCACTTT.

CDR3 in DNA: TGTGCCACCAGCGGGACAGGGCGTGGCTACACCTTC. Translating gives CATSGTGRGYTF. The genes are TRBV24-1 and TRBJ1-2, with 9 bases identical to TRBD1. V trimming: 7 bases; J trimming: 7 bases; junction bases outside the gene matches: 3. The CDR3 consists of 12 residues. Germline V gives CDR1 KGHDR, CDR2 SFDVKD.

This clonotype has only one observation. The chain employs TRBV12-3 or TRBV12-4 and TRBJ2-3; 11 nucleotides agree with TRBD1. V lost 3 bases and J lost 5; bases outside the gene matches: 4. The CDR3 loop spans 15 amino acids. CDR3 protein: CASSFWTGGEDTQYF. The CDR3 nucleotides read TGTGCCAGCAGTTTTTGGACAGGGGGCGAAGATACGCAGTATTTT.

This clonotype was seen a handful of times. The gene calls are TRBV12-3 or TRBV12-4 and TRBJ2-1; TRBD2 matches 10 bases. V lost 6 bases, J lost 0 bases, and 14 bases stayed unmatched. The CDR3 is 19 residues long. The CDR3 reads CASRGLAGAIISSYNEQFF. CDR3 DNA: TGTGCCAGCAGGGGGCTAGCGGGGGCCATTATAAGCTCCTACAATGAGCAGTTCTTC.

The chain employs TRBV7-2 and TRBJ1-2, with TRBD1 identical over 8 bases. The trim removed 5 bases at V and 2 bases at J, leaving 10 bases unmatched. Looked up from germline, CDR1 is SGHTA and CDR2 is FQGNSA. CDR3 length: 16 residues. CDR3 sequence: CASSPALDRANYGYTF. CDR3 in DNA: TGTGCCAGCAGCCCGGCCCTGGACAGGGCAAACTATGGCTACACCTTC.

The table lists this clonotype with a count of one. The rearrangement joins TRBV27 to TRBJ2-7; 8 nucleotides agree with TRBD1. Germline V gene sequence: CDR1 MNHEY, CDR2 SMNVEV (reference sequence). J gave up 3 bases and V 4 bases, and 5 bases lay outside the gene matches. The CDR3 has 14 residues. CDR3 DNA sequence: TGTGCCAGCAGTTACAGGGGGTCGAACTACGAGCAGTACTTC. Amino acid sequence: CASSYRGSNYEQYF.

The chain joins TRBV20-1 to TRBJ2-3; D possibly corresponds to TRBD1 (5 bases). Germline values: CDR1 DFQATT, CDR2 SNEGSKA (reference sequence). CDR3 length: 14 amino acids. The V and J ends lost 5 bases and 2 bases respectively, with 14 bases between them. For the CDR3, the DNA is TGCAGTGCTGAAGGGGCGGAAAACACAGATACGCAGTATTTT. This sequence encodes CSAEGAENTDTQYF.

With respect to this clonotype: Sequence at one end of the junction differs from germline and may be a read error. The V and J genes are TRBV3-1 and TRBJ2-5, with a tentative D call TRBD2 (6 bases). The DNA end is more similar to TRBJ2-7, so the J call may be wrong. Germline CDR1 is LGHDT and CDR2 is YNNKEL (reference sequence). CDR3 length: 15 residues. The CDR3, as DNA: TGTGCCGGCAGCCCGACGGAGGGGACCCCCTACGAGCAGTACTTC. Translated: CAGSPTEGTPYEQYF.

The chain uses TRBV9 and TRBJ2-6, with D perhaps TRBD2 (5 bases). Germline V gene sequence: CDR1 SGDLS, CDR2 YYNGEE. This CDR3 is built from 16 residues. The V and J ends lost 4 bases and 1 base respectively, with 12 bases between them. The CDR3 region is CASSTWTGSGANVLTF. Written as DNA, the CDR3 is TGTGCCAGCAGCACCTGGACGGGGTCTGGGGCCAACGTCCTGACTTTC.

V and J are TRBV6-5 and TRBJ2-1, with D unresolved. Germline V CDR1 and CDR2: MNHEY, SVGAGI. This CDR3 is built from 14 residues. Trimming cost V 0 bases and J 6 bases, with 9 bases left between them. CDR3 coding DNA: TGTGCCAGCAGTTACTCGAACTTGCGCAATGAGCAGTTCTTC. It codes for CASSYSNLRNEQFF.

The V and J genes are TRBV4-2 and TRBJ2-2; D is uncertain. The length of the CDR3 is 15 residues. V was cut by 1 base and J by 0 bases, with 6 bases left in between. From germline, CDR1 is LGHNA and CDR2 YNFKEQ. For the CDR3, the DNA is TGTGCCAGCAGCCAAGCACCGTCGAACACCGGGGAGCTGTTTTTT. As protein: CASSQAPSNTGELFF.

The chain uses TRBV4-2 and TRBJ2-2; D is unresolved. The CDR3 consists of 16 residues. The germline gives CDR1 LGHNA, CDR2 YNFKEQ. The ends were cut back, 0 bases at V and 4 bases at J, with 12 bases in the middle. The CDR3 region has the DNA TGTGCCAGCAGCCAAGAGGCTGGTAGGACCACCGGGGAGCTGTTTTTT. Residues: CASSQEAGRTTGELFF.

This clonotype turned up a few times. The V and J genes are TRBV28 and TRBJ2-1; D is ambiguous. Germline V CDR1 and CDR2: MDHEN, SYDVKM. V dropped 6 bases and J dropped 8 bases, with 14 bases sitting between them. The CDR3 runs 13 residues. The CDR3 is CASRPPPRHEQFF. Written as DNA, the CDR3 is TGTGCCAGCAGACCCCCGCCCAGGCATGAGCAGTTCTTC.

The rearrangement links TRBV20-1 to TRBJ2-1; 7 nucleotides line up with TRBD1. The CDR3 is 13 amino acids. The ends lost 3 bases at V and 5 bases at J; junction bases unmatched: 4. Germline CDR1 is DFQATT and CDR2 is SNEGSKA (reference sequence). CDR3 region: CSASRTGNNEQFF. The CDR3 DNA reads as TGCAGTGCTAGCCGGACAGGAAACAATGAGCAGTTCTTC.

This clonotype was seen a few times. The chain couples TRBV20-1 to TRBJ1-2; 9 nucleotides match TRBD1. Trimming removed 6 bases from V and 5 bases from J; junction bases left unmatched: 10. The CDR3 has 14 amino acids. Germline-derived CDR1 and CDR2 are DFQATT and SNEGSKA (reference sequence). Here the CDR3 DNA reads TGCAGTGCCAGTACCGGGACAGGGTCTTATGGCTACACCTTC. Translating gives CSASTGTGSYGYTF.

This clonotype was counted between two and nine times. The chain joins TRBV29-1 to TRBJ2-1, with D perhaps matching TRBD2 (7 bases). The germline gives CDR1 SQVTM, CDR2 ANQGSEA. V was shortened by 2 bases and J by 4 bases, with 18 bases between the two germline ends. The CDR3 totals 16 residues. Written as DNA, the CDR3 is TGCAGCGTTGAAAGTTTTGGGGGGGCGGGGTACAATGAGCAGTTCTTC. This encodes CSVESFGGAGYNEQFF.

This rearrangement joins TRBV21-1 to TRBJ1-2; the tabulated D call, TRBD1, remains unverified against the DNA. TRBV21-1 is tagged as a pseudogene. This CDR3 has 15 residues. CDR3 DNA: TGTGCCAGCACCGACGGACACGGGACTAACTATGGCTACACCTTC. Its translation is CASTDGHGTNYGYTF.

The rearrangement joins TRBV7-7 to TRBJ2-5; a possible D gene is TRBD1 (6 bases). Germline assignment: CDR1 SSHAT and CDR2 FNYEAQ (reference sequence). The CDR3 extends over 15 amino acids. V lost 5 bases, J lost 1 base, and 14 bases lay in between. In DNA form, the CDR3 reads TGTGCCAGCAGCCCTACTCGGACAGCCCAAGAGACCCAGTACTTC. Translation gives CASSPTRTAQETQYF. Full variable domain (outside the CDR3, taken from reference TRBV7-7 and TRBJ2-5): GAGVSQSPRYKVTKRGQDVTLRCDPISSHATLYWYQQALGQGPEFLTYFNYEAQPDKSGLPSDRFSAERPEGSISTLTIQRTEQRDSAMYRCASSPTRTAQETQYFGPGTRLLVL.